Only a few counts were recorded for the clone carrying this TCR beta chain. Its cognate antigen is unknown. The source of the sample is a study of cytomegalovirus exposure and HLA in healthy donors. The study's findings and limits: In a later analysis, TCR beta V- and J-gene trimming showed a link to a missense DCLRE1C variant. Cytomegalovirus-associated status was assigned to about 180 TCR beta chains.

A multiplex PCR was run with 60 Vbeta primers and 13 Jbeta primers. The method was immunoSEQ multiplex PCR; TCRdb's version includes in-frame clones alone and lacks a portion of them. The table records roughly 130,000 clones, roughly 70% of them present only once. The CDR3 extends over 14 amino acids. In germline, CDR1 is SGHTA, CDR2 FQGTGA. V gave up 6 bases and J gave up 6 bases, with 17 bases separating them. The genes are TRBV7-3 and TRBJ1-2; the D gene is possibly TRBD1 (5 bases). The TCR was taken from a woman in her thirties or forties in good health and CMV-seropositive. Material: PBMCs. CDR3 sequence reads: CASSQVGGGDGYTF. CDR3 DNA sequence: TGTGCCAGCAGTCAAGTGGGGGGGGGAGATGGCTACACCTTC.